Below, 17 T cell receptor beta chains from the same sample are listed, as sequenced in a study of blood T cells in healthy people across ages. A J-beta primer mix and a sample-barcoded 5' primer were used in a second PCR of about 6 to 12 cycles. One entry per CDR3 protein, called by TCRdb with MiXCR from the 5' RACE reads. This sample has approximately 1,100,000 distinct CDR3 sequences, with around 45% found just once. The sample was blood. These receptor sequences come from a woman aged 55-70 years in good health.

This clonotype was seen a few times. V usage is TRBV20-1 and J usage is TRBJ2-3; D is uncertain. With 7 bases removed from V and 2 bases from J, the gap between germline ends came to 4 bases. The CDR3 contains 10 residues. Germline V gene data show CDR1 as DFQATT and CDR2 as SNEGSKA (reference sequence). In DNA, the CDR3 is TGCAGTGTCGCCACAGATACGCAGTATTTT. This gives the protein CSVATDTQYF.

Concerning this clonotype: A much more abundant neighbour one base away suggests this may be a read error. V is TRBV2 and J is TRBJ2-1, with a tentative D call TRBD2 (7 bases). V was trimmed by 7 bases and J by 13 bases, leaving 23 bases between them. The CDR3 extends over 14 amino acids. Germline V gene sequence: CDR1 SNHLY, CDR2 FYNNEI. CDR3 coding DNA: TGTGCCAGCAATGGGGGCGGGAGAGAAGAGACCCAGTTCTTC. Its protein is CASNGGGREETQFF. The variable domain in full, completed from reference TRBV2 and TRBJ2-1, reads EPEVTQTPSHQVTQMGQEVILRCVPISNHLYFYWYRQILGQKVEFLVSFYNNEISEKSEIFDDQFSVERPDGSNFTLKIRSTKLEDSAMYFCASNGGGREETQFFGPGTRLTVL.

This chain connects TRBV6-6 to TRBJ1-5; 7 bases agree with TRBD1. CDR1 and CDR2 (germline): MNHNY, SVGAGI (reference sequence). The CDR3 runs 16 residues. V shed 6 bases and J 2 bases; nucleotides not matched to a gene: 10. The CDR3 here is CASRHGTARGNQPQHF. CDR3 DNA sequence: TGTGCCAGCAGGCACGGGACAGCGAGGGGCAATCAGCCCCAGCATTTT.

The J gene is TRBJ1-1, the V gene TRBV20-1; 7 bases line up with TRBD1. Germline V gives CDR1 DFQATT, CDR2 SNEGSKA (reference sequence). This CDR3 contains 14 residues. Unmatched junction bases numbered 4, after V lost 2 bases and J lost 1 base. As DNA, the CDR3 is TGCAGTGCTAGATCCGGGACAGCGAACACTGAAGCTTTCTTT. Translation gives CSARSGTANTEAFF.

V usage is TRBV20-1 and J usage is TRBJ2-1; 8 nucleotides match TRBD2. J gave up 2 bases and V 3 bases, and 0 bases lay outside the gene matches. The CDR3 is 13 amino acids. The V gene's germline CDR1 is DFQATT and CDR2 SNEGSKA (reference sequence). In DNA form, the CDR3 reads TGCAGTGCTAGGGGACTAGCCTACAATGAGCAGTTCTTC. Amino acids: CSARGLAYNEQFF.

This clonotype was recorded a few times. This chain joins TRBV4-1 and TRBJ1-1, with TRBD1 as a possible D gene (6 bases). The CDR3 has 12 amino acids. V was trimmed by 1 base and J by 11 bases, leaving 11 bases between them. The germline V gene encodes CDR1 MGHRA and CDR2 YSYEKL. This CDR3 reads CASSQGGGRAFF. CDR3 DNA sequence: TGCGCCAGCAGCCAAGGAGGGGGTCGGGCTTTCTTT.

V usage is TRBV29-1 and J usage is TRBJ2-7; D perhaps matches TRBD1 (5 bases). The CDR3 spans 14 residues. V was cut by 4 bases and J by 2 bases, with 15 bases left in between. Germline CDR1 SQVTM, CDR2 ANQGSEA. CDR3 nucleotides: TGCAGCGTTGGCCGGACAACATCTCCCTACGAGCAGTACTTC. Its translation is CSVGRTTSPYEQYF.

The chain is built from TRBV28 and TRBJ2-1; unclear D gene. The CDR3 runs 14 residues. The germline V gene has CDR1 MDHEN and CDR2 SYDVKM. V shed 2 bases and J shed 5 bases, with 10 bases lying between them. The chain's CDR3 is CASSLAANNNEQFF. The DNA of the CDR3 is TGTGCCAGCAGTTTAGCCGCGAACAACAATGAGCAGTTCTTC.

The J gene is TRBJ2-7, the V gene TRBV20-1; 8 nucleotides line up with TRBD2. This CDR3 spans 14 amino acids. The V gene end was trimmed by 1 base and the J gene end by 5 bases; junction bases not matched to a gene: 7. CDR1 and CDR2 from the germline V gene are DFQATT and SNEGSKA (reference sequence). The CDR3 DNA is TGCAGTGCTAGAGTATCGGGACTAGAGCACGAGCAGTACTTC. Translating gives CSARVSGLEHEQYF.

V usage is TRBV4-1 and J usage is TRBJ2-2; the match to TRBD2 covers 12 bases. Germline V CDR1 and CDR2: MGHRA, YSYEKL. Unmatched junction bases numbered 9, after V lost 1 base and J lost 9 bases. This CDR3 spans 17 amino acids. The CDR3 DNA reads as TGCGCCAGCAGCCAAGGAAGTCGGACTAGCGGGAAAAGGGAGCTGTTTTTT. Encoded protein: CASSQGSRTSGKRELFF.

The sample holds a few counts of this clonotype. The V call is TRBV28, the J call TRBJ2-1; 10 bases align to TRBD1. This CDR3 is 16 amino acids long. Germline V gives CDR1 MDHEN, CDR2 SYDVKM. V shed 4 bases, J shed 6 bases, and the junction held 9 bases outside the gene matches. The CDR3 loop is CASSSPPGQGINEQFF. The CDR3 DNA sequence: TGTGCCAGCAGTTCTCCCCCGGGACAGGGGATCAATGAGCAGTTCTTC.

The chain uses TRBV20-1 and TRBJ2-1; D might be TRBD1 or TRBD2, each matching 6 bases. The V and J ends lost 0 bases and 8 bases respectively, with 20 bases between them. CDR3 size: 16 residues. Germline V gene data show CDR1 as DFQATT and CDR2 as SNEGSKA (reference sequence). The CDR3 is CSARDSSGVEGDEQFF. The CDR3 DNA is TGCAGTGCTAGAGATAGCTCGGGAGTAGAGGGGGATGAGCAGTTCTTC.

The chain has TRBV16 and TRBJ2-4; 10 bases fit TRBD1. The J call may be incorrect, as the DNA end agrees better with TRBJ2-7. CDR3 length: 16 amino acids. In germline, CDR1 is KGHSY, CDR2 FQNENV. Here the CDR3 DNA reads TGTGCCAGCAGCCGTTTCCGAGGACAGGGGGTAAACGAGCAGTACTTC. Its translation is CASSRFRGQGVNEQYF.

This clonotype has more than one count but fewer than ten. This chain connects TRBV11-2 to TRBJ2-7; 7 positions match TRBD1. The CDR3 consists of 15 residues. J gave up 2 bases and V 2 bases, and 6 bases lay outside the gene matches. The germline V gene encodes CDR1 SGHAT and CDR2 FQNNGV. The CDR3: CASSLNRGPTYEQYF. The CDR3 nucleotides are TGTGCCAGCAGCTTAAACAGGGGTCCGACCTACGAGCAGTACTTC.

The chain joins TRBV19 to TRBJ2-5, with D unresolved. The CDR3 length is 13 residues. Looked up from germline, CDR1 is LNHDA and CDR2 is SQIVND (reference sequence). V lost 1 base and J 3 bases, leaving 6 bases between the germline ends. This CDR3 is CASSIVAEETQYF. The CDR3 DNA follows: TGTGCCAGTAGTATAGTCGCCGAAGAGACCCAGTACTTC.

This clonotype was observed many times. The gene calls are TRBV29-1 and TRBJ2-1, with 7 bases that match TRBD2. The CDR3 has 14 amino acids. Looked up from germline, CDR1 is SQVTM and CDR2 is ANQGSEA. Losses at the gene ends were 0 bases for V and 10 bases for J; bases not matched to a gene: 9. The CDR3 sequence: CSVEDRGDGLEQFF. The CDR3, as DNA: TGCAGCGTTGAAGATCGGGGGGACGGACTAGAGCAGTTCTTC.

The chain joins TRBV5-1 to TRBJ2-1; D gene unclear. The CDR3 runs to 14 residues. Per germline, CDR1 SGHRS and CDR2 YFSETQ. V was pared by 0 bases and J by 7 bases, with 11 bases between. CDR3 sequence reads: CASSLGAFGNEQFF. CDR3 in DNA: TGCGCCAGCAGCTTGGGGGCTTTCGGGAATGAGCAGTTCTTC.